Listed here is a single T cell receptor beta chain. At one end the junction does not follow the germline gene, possibly because of a read error. The protocol was immunoSEQ multiplex PCR, while the TCRdb copy is restricted to in-frame clones and leaves out a portion. The data show about 560,000 clones, around 76% seen once. This specimen belongs to a study of shared clonotypes between healthy human individuals. This CDR3 region has 16 residues. From germline, CDR1 is MDHEN and CDR2 SYDVKM. The rearrangement links TRBV28 to TRBJ1-4; no clear D. This TCR was recovered from a woman in her thirties or forties in good health. Some clones in this sample may be carry-over from other donors' samples. The sample comprised PBMCs. The CDR3 DNA follows: TGTGCCAGCAGTTCGACCCCTGAAGTGAACAGCGGCCCGTGGAGGTTT. It is translated as CASSSTPEVNSGPWRF.